This TCR beta chain was captured by sequencing in a study of T cell responses to AZD1222 COVID-19 vaccine. Findings of the study overall: Most donors were white British and more were female, and clonal diversity was possibly underestimated. Dominant CD4 TCR responses targeted spike regions 160-218 and 743-854. Scientists sampled the repertoires only once the peak T cell response had passed.

The assay was immunoSEQ multiplex PCR, and TCRdb's table has in-frame clones only and misses some. The table has roughly 98,000 clones, over 85% seen once. CDR3 size: 17 residues. Germline assignment: CDR1 LGHDT and CDR2 YNNKEL (reference sequence). V was shortened by 5 bases and J by 4 bases, with 21 bases between the two germline ends. Concerning this clone itself: The antigen is undetermined.

The sequencing used peripheral blood, collected on day 0 of AZD1222 vaccination. V and J are TRBV3-1 (or the pseudogene TRBV3-2) and TRBJ2-4; D unresolved. The clonotype originates from an adult in good health. CDR3 region: CASSDYSPIAKKNIQYF. Here the CDR3 DNA reads TGTGCCAGCAGCGATTATTCTCCCATTGCAAAGAAAAACATTCAGTACTTC.